This T cell receptor (beta chain) was recovered during a study of Ad26.COV2.S vaccination and SARS-CoV-2 variants. This clone came up many times. V was shortened by 6 bases and J by 11 bases, with 2 bases between the two germline ends. The CDR3 contains 9 residues. Germline CDR1 is LNHDA and CDR2 is SQIVND (reference sequence). The treatment was: roughly 19 received Ad26.COV2.S at low or high dose, single or two shots; 5 received placebo; per-sample allocation not given. Vaccine and placebo recipients were sampled on day 63 after the first injection. Data came from immunoSEQ multiplex PCR; TCRdb stores just in-frame clones and leaves some out. The table includes hundreds of thousands of clones, 80% to 90% detected once.

The clonotype comes from a person between 18 and 60 years old who received the Ad26.COV2.S COVID-19 vaccine or a placebo. Sequenced here: peripheral blood, sampled in a trial of Ad26.COV2.S vaccine versus placebo. This chain links TRBV19 with TRBJ1-6; D is unresolved. Here the CDR3 reads CASRPPLHF. CDR3 nucleotides: TGTGCCAGTAGGCCACCCCTCCACTTT.